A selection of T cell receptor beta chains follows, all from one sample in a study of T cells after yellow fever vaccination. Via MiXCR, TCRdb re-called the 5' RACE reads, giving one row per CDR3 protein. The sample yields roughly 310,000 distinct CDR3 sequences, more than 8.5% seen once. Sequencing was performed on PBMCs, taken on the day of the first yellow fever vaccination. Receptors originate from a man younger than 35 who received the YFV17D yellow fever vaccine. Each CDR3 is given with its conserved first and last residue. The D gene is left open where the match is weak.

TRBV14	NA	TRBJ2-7	CASSPHFAQPSYEQYF
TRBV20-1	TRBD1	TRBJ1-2	CSARDTGTGNYGYTF
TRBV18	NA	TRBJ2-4	CASSRDTLAKNIQYF
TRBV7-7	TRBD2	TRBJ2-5	CASSLGGTSGETQYF
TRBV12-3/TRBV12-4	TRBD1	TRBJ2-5	CASSLDRGRGETQYF
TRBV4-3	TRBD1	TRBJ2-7	CASSQDSMGRTGQYEQYF
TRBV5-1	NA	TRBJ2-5	CASSLVAKETQYF
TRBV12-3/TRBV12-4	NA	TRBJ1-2	CASSPRGSLYGYTF
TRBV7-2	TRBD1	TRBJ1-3	CASSLQGDTIYF
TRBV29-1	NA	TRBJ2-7	CSVESDSSYEQYF
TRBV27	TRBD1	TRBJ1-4	CASSTGATNEKLFF
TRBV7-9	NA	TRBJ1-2	CASSPDGHYGYTF
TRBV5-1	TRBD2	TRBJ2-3	CASSFPSGGETDTQYF
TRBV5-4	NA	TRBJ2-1	CASSLDRWGGGLYNEQFF
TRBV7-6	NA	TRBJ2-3	CASTSVVGRAMGTDTQYF
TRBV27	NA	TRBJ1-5	CASSRGGPNQPQHF
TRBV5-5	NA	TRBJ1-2	CASSFLGNYGYTF
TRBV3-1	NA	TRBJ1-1	CATCQNPNPARAFF